These T cell receptor beta chains were read from a single sample in a study of blood T cell repertoires in COVID-19. Measured with immunoSEQ multiplex PCR; TCRdb has only the in-frame clones, and not every one. Among just over 250,000 clones listed, roughly 90% were seen once. The sample comprised peripheral blood. These receptors were collected from a man aged 60 to 75 who had recovered from COVID-19. The CDR3 runs from the conserved cysteine through the conserved F or W. The D gene is left open where the match is weak. Not every row has a clone size; where given, it reads once, few, many or a size class.

>NA|TRBJ2-5|NA|16|TRBV27
CASSTRRGRNLETQYF
TGTGCCAGCAGTACCCGACGAGGGCGGAATCTAGAGACCCAGTACTTC
>NA|TRBJ1-1|TRBD1|17|TRBV25-1
CASSEVPGQGPNTEAFF
TGTGCCAGCAGTGAAGTCCCGGGACAGGGCCCGAACACTGAAGCTTTCTTT
>few|TRBJ2-7|NA|14|TRBV6-6
CASRAPGASYEQYF
TGTGCCAGCAGGGCTCCGGGTGCATCCTACGAGCAGTACTTC
>once|TRBJ2-5|TRBD1|14|TRBV9
CASSVKGDSKTQYF
TGTGCCAGCAGCGTTAAGGGGGACAGTAAGACCCAGTACTTC
>NA|TRBJ1-6|NA|13|TRBV30
CAIRRGSNSPLHF
TGTGCTATAAGGAGGGGAAGTAATTCACCCCTCCACTTT
>NA|TRBJ1-2|NA|13|TRBV5-1
CASHGAFNYGYTF
TGCGCCAGCCACGGAGCGTTTAACTATGGCTACACCTTC
>NA|TRBJ2-1|NA|16|TRBV7-8
CASSLSPLSSYNEQFF
TGTGCCAGCAGCTTATCCCCCCTGAGCTCCTACAATGAGCAGTTCTTC
>NA|TRBJ2-1|TRBD2|15|TRBV2
CASRPLSGGYNEQFF
TGTGCCAGCAGACCCCTCAGCGGGGGGTACAATGAGCAGTTCTTC
>NA|TRBJ1-1|NA|15|TRBV6-5
CASSYSIGGSTEAFF
TGTGCCAGCAGTTACTCGATCGGAGGGAGTACTGAAGCTTTCTTT
>NA|TRBJ2-1|TRBD1|15|TRBV5-1
CASSFGQGGYNEQFF
TGCGCCAGCAGCTTCGGACAGGGAGGCTACAATGAGCAGTTCTTC
>NA|TRBJ1-5|NA|16|TRBV6-2/TRBV6-3
CASSYSRLGRYQPQHF
TGTGCCAGCAGTTACTCTAGGCTTGGGAGATATCAGCCCCAGCATTTT